These T cell receptor beta chains were read from a single sample in a study of blood T cell repertoires in COVID-19. Measured with immunoSEQ multiplex PCR; TCRdb has only the in-frame clones, and not every one. Here the sample spans about 430,000 clones, 70% to 90% being singletons. Sequencing used peripheral blood. These receptors originate from a man aged 18-30 years with COVID-19, enrolled during active disease. Each CDR3 is given with its conserved first and last residue. D genes are given only for firm matches. The size of a clone is reported for some rows only, either as once, few or many, or as a class for expanded clones.

V	D	length	size	J	DNA	CDR3
TRBV14	.	14	.	TRBJ2-7	TGTGCCAGCAGCCTACCCGAGGTCTCCTACGAGCAGTACTTC	CASSLPEVSYEQYF
TRBV10-3	TRBD1	16	once	TRBJ2-7	TGTGCCATCAGTGAGCCTCGGGACAGGGATCCCTACGAGCAGTACTTC	CAISEPRDRDPYEQYF
TRBV7-8	.	13	.	TRBJ2-1	TGTGCCAGCAGCTTAGATAGCTACAATGAGCAGTTCTTC	CASSLDSYNEQFF
TRBV19	.	15	once	TRBJ2-1	TGTGCCAGTAGTATAGACCGCGGAGGCAACAATGAGCAGTTCTTC	CASSIDRGGNNEQFF
TRBV5-5	TRBD2	16	.	TRBJ2-2	TGTGCCAGCAGGCGCGGACTAGCGGAAGAGACCGGGGAGCTGTTTTTT	CASRRGLAEETGELFF
TRBV5-1	.	14	.	TRBJ1-1	TGCGCCAGCAGCTTGGTTTCCGTGAACACTGAAGCTTTCTTT	CASSLVSVNTEAFF
TRBV27	TRBD1	15	.	TRBJ2-5	TGTGCCAGCAGTAAGGACAGGGGGAGGGAAGAGACCCAGTACTTC	CASSKDRGREETQYF
TRBV11-3	.	12	.	TRBJ2-7	TGTGCCAGCAGCTTAGGTTTCCGCGAGCAGTACTTC	CASSLGFREQYF
TRBV7-2	TRBD1	15	.	TRBJ1-3	TGTGCCAGCGCGGGACAGGGCTTCTCTGGAAACACCATATATTTT	CASAGQGFSGNTIYF
TRBV3-1/TRBV3-2	TRBD2	17	.	TRBJ2-3	TGTGCCAGCAGCCAAGGGGCTAGCGGGGTACTCACAGATACGCAGTATTTT	CASSQGASGVLTDTQYF
TRBV19	TRBD1	15	.	TRBJ2-5	TGTGCCAGTAGTTCTACAGGGGGCGCCAGGGAGACCCAGTACTTC	CASSSTGGARETQYF
TRBV5-8	TRBD1	15	.	TRBJ1-4	TGTGCCAGCAGCCTTGGGACAGCAACTAATGAAAAACTGTTTTTT	CASSLGTATNEKLFF
TRBV11-2	TRBD2	17	.	TRBJ2-3	TGTGCCAGCAGCTTAGCGCCGACTAGCGGGGGTCCAGATACGCAGTATTTT	CASSLAPTSGGPDTQYF
TRBV7-8	.	13	.	TRBJ1-2	TGTGCCAGCAGCTTATCCAGGGATAGGGGCTACACCTTC	CASSLSRDRGYTF
TRBV4-1	TRBD1	18	.	TRBJ1-1	TGCGCCAGCAGCCAAGGGACCGGGACAGGGGGCGTTAACACTGAAGCTTTCTTT	CASSQGTGTGGVNTEAFF
TRBV11-2	.	14	.	TRBJ2-5	TGTGCCAGCAGCTCTATATCTTTTTCGGAGACCCAGTACTTC	CASSSISFSETQYF
TRBV11-1	TRBD1	15	.	TRBJ2-1	TGTGCCAGCAGCTGGTTCGGGACAGGGGTCAATGAGCAGTTCTTC	CASSWFGTGVNEQFF
TRBV30	TRBD1	16	.	TRBJ1-6	TGTGCCTGGAGTACAGGGGGCTCCTCTTGGAATTCACCCCTCCACTTT	CAWSTGGSSWNSPLHF
TRBV6-5	.	13	.	TRBJ1-2	TGTGCCAGCAGGCCAGGGAACTCCTATGGCTACACCTTC	CASRPGNSYGYTF
TRBV6-5	TRBD1	14	.	TRBJ2-7	TGTGCCAGCACCCGGACAGGGGTTGGCTACGAGCAGTACTTC	CASTRTGVGYEQYF
TRBV27	.	13	.	TRBJ2-2	TGTGCCAGCAGTTTTATGAACACCGGGGAGCTGTTTTTT	CASSFMNTGELFF
TRBV4-1	.	15	.	TRBJ2-2	TGCGCCAGCAGCCAAGAGCCGGGATCTGGCCGGGAGCTGTTTTTT	CASSQEPGSGRELFF
TRBV5-1	.	12	few	TRBJ2-3	TGCGCCAGCCGGACGGGGGCAGATACGCAGTATTTT	CASRTGADTQYF